This TCR beta chain appears in the sequencing data of a study of blood T cells in healthy people across ages. General study points: For the donors, CMV status was unknown and possibly confounded expanded clonotype changes. Conclusively comparing naive with antigen-experienced cells was impossible with unsorted PBMCs. A strong correlation between TCR beta diversity and naive T cell percentage was seen.

Per the germline V gene, CDR1 is LGHDT and CDR2 is YNNKEL (reference sequence). Trimming removed 4 bases at V and 0 bases at J, with 12 bases between. CDR3 length: 15 amino acids. This clonotype appeared a few times. The antigen is unknown. A second PCR, run for about 7 to 12 cycles, used a sample-barcoded 5' primer plus a J-beta primer mix. TCRdb reanalysed the 5' RACE reads using MiXCR and keeps one entry per CDR3 protein. In the table there are around 1.5 million distinct CDR3 sequences, around 59% of which are singletons. The source material was blood. This TCR was sampled from a man aged 18-30 years in good health. The chain is built from TRBV3-1 and TRBJ1-2; D is uncertain. CDR3 sequence reads: CASSPRLGSNYGYTF. The CDR3 DNA reads TGTGCCAGCAGCCCAAGATTAGGATCTAACTATGGCTACACCTTC.